A single sample gave rise to the 32 T cell receptor beta chains below, sequenced in a study of STAT5B mutations in CD4+ large granular lymphocyte leukemia. TCRdb's table, derived via immunoSEQ multiplex PCR, lists solely in-frame clones and lacks some. The sample shows around 21,000 clones, 78% of them seen only once. The specimen sequenced was CD4+ T cells from blood buffy coats. The receptors shown here come from a human donor in good health.

V gene TRBV2 combines with J gene TRBJ2-3; D is unresolved. The V end was cut by 4 bases, the J end by 4 bases, with 9 bases between. This CDR3 is 13 amino acids long. The V gene's germline CDR1 is SNHLY and CDR2 FYNNEI. CDR3 in amino acids: CASSGLSADTQYF. The CDR3 nucleotides are TGTGCCAGCAGTGGGTTGAGCGCAGATACGCAGTATTTT.

V usage is TRBV9 and J usage is TRBJ2-1, with TRBD2 identical over 10 bases. V lost 3 bases, J lost 3 bases, and 3 bases stayed unmatched. CDR3 length: 15 residues. The germline V gene has CDR1 SGDLS and CDR2 YYNGEE. In nucleotides, the CDR3 is TGTGCCAGCAGCGCGGGACTAGCGAACTACAATGAGCAGTTCTTC. This sequence encodes CASSAGLANYNEQFF.

The V gene is TRBV9, the J gene TRBJ2-3; unclear D gene. This CDR3 has 11 amino acids. Germline lookup yields CDR1 SGDLS and CDR2 YYNGEE. Between the trimmed V and J ends, which lost 4 bases and 3 bases, there was a span of 3 bases. The CDR3 loop reads CASSRTDTQYF. The CDR3 DNA follows: TGTGCCAGCAGCAGGACAGATACGCAGTATTTT.

The V and J genes are TRBV5-6 and TRBJ1-4; possibly TRBD1 for D (6 bases). This CDR3 region has 15 residues. The V gene's germline CDR1 is SGHDT and CDR2 YYEEEE. Trimming shortened V by 4 bases and J by 5 bases, and 15 bases separated the two germline ends. CDR3 loop: CASSGQFDWNEKLFF. DNA for the CDR3: TGTGCCAGCAGCGGACAGTTTGACTGGAATGAAAAACTGTTTTTT.

The chain couples TRBV7-2 to TRBJ2-3, with D possibly matching TRBD2 (5 bases). Germline V gene data show CDR1 as SGHTA and CDR2 as FQGNSA. This CDR3 spans 15 amino acids. Trimming pared 1 base from V and 4 bases from J, leaving 12 bases between. CDR3 residues: CASSLVSGTPDTQYF. The CDR3 DNA reads TGTGCCAGCAGCTTAGTCAGCGGAACCCCAGATACGCAGTATTTT.

The chain has TRBV10-3 and TRBJ2-1, with D perhaps TRBD2 (6 bases). Germline CDR1 and CDR2: ENHRY and SYGVKD. The CDR3 runs to 15 residues. The V end was cut by 3 bases, the J end by 5 bases, with 14 bases between. The CDR3 sequence is CAISEARGSHNEQFF. CDR3 bases: TGTGCCATCAGTGAAGCTCGGGGGAGCCACAATGAGCAGTTCTTC.

This clone was observed a handful of times. J is TRBJ1-1 and V is TRBV9; D remains ambiguous. Germline assignment: CDR1 SGDLS and CDR2 YYNGEE. Trimming cost V 2 bases and J 8 bases, with 13 bases left between them. The CDR3 consists of 13 residues. The CDR3 region is CASSVDTNREAFF. DNA for the CDR3: TGTGCCAGCAGCGTTGACACGAACCGAGAAGCTTTCTTT.

V is TRBV7-6 and J is TRBJ1-1, with D perhaps matching TRBD1 (5 bases). The CDR3 loop spans 15 amino acids. V was shortened by 2 bases and J by 3 bases, with 13 bases between the two germline ends. CDR1 and CDR2 from the germline V gene are SGHVS and FNYEAQ. The CDR3 nucleotides read TGTGCCAGCAGCTTAATATCGACAGTGGACACTGAAGCTTTCTTT. Amino acid sequence: CASSLISTVDTEAFF.

As DNA, the CDR3 is TGTGCCAGCAGCTTTTTAGGGGGGACAGGGGTTGGAAACACCATATATTTT. The encoded protein is CASSFLGGTGVGNTIYF. V is TRBV7-2 and J is TRBJ1-3; TRBD1 agrees at 10 bases. The V gene end was trimmed by 3 bases and the J gene end by 3 bases; junction bases not matched to a gene: 8. The V gene's germline CDR1 is SGHTA and CDR2 FQGNSA. The CDR3 has 17 residues.

This clone was counted a single time. The chain employs TRBV9 and TRBJ1-6; D gene ambiguous. The ends were cut back, 3 bases at V and 6 bases at J, with 19 bases in the middle. The V gene's germline CDR1 is SGDLS and CDR2 YYNGEE. The CDR3 covers 17 residues. The CDR3 here is CASSAGAPNGGNSPLHF. The CDR3, as DNA: TGTGCCAGCAGCGCAGGTGCCCCAAATGGAGGTAATTCACCCCTCCACTTT.

The rearrangement links TRBV6-5 to TRBJ2-7; a weak D match, TRBD1 (5 bases). Germline CDR1 reads MNHEY; CDR2 reads SVGAGI. Trimming pared 7 bases from V and 4 bases from J, leaving 14 bases between. The CDR3 consists of 13 residues. The CDR3 region has the DNA TGTGCCAGCACCCGGCCAGGGCTGTACGAGCAGTACTTC. This gives the protein CASTRPGLYEQYF.

The chain couples TRBV11-1 to TRBJ1-3; 8 bases match TRBD1. The CDR3 is 14 residues long. Germline-derived CDR1 and CDR2 are SGHAT and FQDESV (reference sequence). With 5 bases clipped from V and 2 bases from J, the junction kept 2 bases outside the gene matches. The CDR3 nucleotides are TGTGCCAGCAGCCGGGACAGGCCTGGAAACACCATATATTTT. Amino acid sequence: CASSRDRPGNTIYF.

V is TRBV5-1 and J is TRBJ2-2; 9 bases map to TRBD1. V lost 4 bases and J lost 6; bases outside the gene matches: 10. The germline V gene encodes CDR1 SGHRS and CDR2 YFSETQ. CDR3 length equals 16 residues. Here the CDR3 reads CASSTYRGRSPGELFF. DNA of the CDR3: TGCGCCAGCAGCACCTACAGGGGGCGATCCCCCGGGGAGCTGTTTTTT.

This clone was seen only a few times. The CDR3: CASGFPRGYTF. CDR3 DNA: TGTGCCAGCGGCTTTCCTAGGGGCTACACCTTC. The V call is TRBV28, the J call TRBJ1-2; unclear D gene. V was cut by 8 bases and J by 8 bases, with 12 bases left in between. This CDR3 has 11 amino acids. Per the germline V gene, CDR1 is MDHEN and CDR2 is SYDVKM.

This chain joins TRBV11-2 and TRBJ2-7, with D perhaps TRBD1 (6 bases). The V end lost 2 bases, the J end lost 3 bases, and 11 bases lay between the germline ends. CDR3 length: 14 amino acids. Germline loops: CDR1 SGHAT, CDR2 FQNNGV. CDR3 loop: CASSLNGQHYEQYF. In nucleotides, the CDR3 is TGTGCCAGCAGCTTAAACGGACAGCACTACGAGCAGTACTTC.

This clone occurred once. The chain recombines TRBV5-1 with TRBJ2-5, with 8 bases fitting TRBD2. CDR1 and CDR2 (germline): SGHRS, YFSETQ. The CDR3 spans 16 residues. V dropped 4 bases and J dropped 10; count of bases not matched to a gene: 18. This chain's CDR3 is CASSPPGAAGAQLQYF. CDR3 nucleotides: TGCGCCAGCAGCCCCCCCGGTGCAGCGGGGGCCCAGCTCCAGTACTTC. Together with reference TRBV5-1 and TRBJ2-5, the CDR3 gives the full variable domain: KAGVTQTPRYLIKTRGQQVTLSCSPISGHRSVSWYQQTPGQGLQFLFEYFSETQRNKGNFPGRFSGRQFSNSRSEMNVSTLELGDSALYLCASSPPGAAGAQLQYFGPGTRLLVL.

V usage is TRBV27 and J usage is TRBJ2-1, with 9 bases that match TRBD1. Trimming took 9 bases from V and 9 from J; bases not matched to a gene: 12. The CDR3 is made up of 14 amino acids. Per germline, CDR1 MNHEY and CDR2 SMNVEV (reference sequence). The CDR3 DNA sequence: TGTGCCAGTCGGGGACAGGGCTTGGTAGGTGAGCAGTTCTTC. Its translation: CASRGQGLVGEQFF.

This clone occurred a few times. This rearrangement joins TRBV4-2 to TRBJ2-2; D might be TRBD2 (5 bases). Deletions cut 11 bases from V and 4 bases from J, with 26 bases between. The germline V gene encodes CDR1 LGHNA and CDR2 YNFKEQ. This CDR3 is built from 17 residues. This CDR3 reads CASTRGREGWSTGELFF. DNA for the CDR3: TGTGCCTCTACTCGGGGTAGGGAAGGGTGGAGCACCGGGGAGCTGTTTTTT.

The chain recombines TRBV4-1 with TRBJ2-2; 7 positions match TRBD2. The V and J ends lost 5 bases and 6 bases, in that order; junction bases with no gene match: 9. Per the germline V gene, CDR1 is MGHRA and CDR2 is YSYEKL. This CDR3 comprises 15 residues. CDR3 bases: TGCGCCAGCAGCTCCTGGGAGGGAGCGCCCGGGGAGCTGTTTTTT. This encodes CASSSWEGAPGELFF.

This clone was recorded a few times. The chain employs TRBV5-8 and TRBJ2-3; 10 positions match TRBD2. The J segment lost 8 bases and the V segment lost 0 bases, leaving 6 bases of the junction unmatched. CDR1 is SGHTS, CDR2 YDEGEE, per germline. The length of the CDR3 is 15 residues. CDR3 loop: CASSLALGLASTQYF. The CDR3 nucleotides are TGTGCCAGCAGCTTGGCCCTGGGACTAGCGAGTACGCAGTATTTT.

This chain links TRBV7-2 with TRBJ1-2; D may be TRBD1 (5 bases). This CDR3 is 15 amino acids long. Germline assignment: CDR1 SGHTA and CDR2 FQGNSA. V was cut by 5 bases and J by 2 bases, with 15 bases left in between. CDR3 region: CASSQGPGLNYGYTF. The CDR3, as DNA: TGTGCCAGCAGCCAAGGACCAGGGCTGAACTATGGCTACACCTTC.

Concerning this clone: At one boundary the junction diverges from the germline segment, which might be a read error. The chain employs TRBV29-1 and TRBJ1-2; D possibly corresponds to TRBD1 (5 bases). The germline CDR1 and CDR2 sequences are SQVTM and ANQGSEA. CDR3 length: 18 amino acids. The CDR3 DNA sequence: TGCAGCGTAGAAGGGGAGGAGAAGAAGAGGAACGTATACTATGGCTACACCTTC. Amino acids: CSVEGEEKKRNVYYGYTF.

This chain uses TRBV1 with TRBJ2-3. TRBV1 is classified as a pseudogene. The CDR3 runs to 14 residues. This CDR3 is CTSSQGTATDTQYF. DNA of the CDR3: TGCACCAGCAGCCAAGGTACAGCGACAGATACGCAGTATTTT.

Only a few counts were recorded for this clone. The rearrangement uses TRBV4-3 and TRBJ2-2; TRBD1 or TRBD2 may be the D gene (6 bases each). The V end lost 0 bases, the J end lost 0 bases, and 11 bases lay between the germline ends. Germline values: CDR1 LGHNA, CDR2 YSLEER. The CDR3 is 17 amino acids. CDR3 nucleotides: TGCGCCAGCAGCCAAGATCAGAGGGGGGCGAACACCGGGGAGCTGTTTTTT. Protein: CASSQDQRGANTGELFF.

The V gene is TRBV4-1, the J gene TRBJ2-1; D is uncertain. The CDR3 is made up of 16 amino acids. Germline CDR1 is MGHRA and CDR2 is YSYEKL. V gave up 4 bases and J gave up 4 bases, with 17 bases separating them. CDR3 sequence: CASSPRRSLVYNEQFF. DNA of the CDR3: TGCGCCAGCAGCCCTCGACGGTCGCTGGTTTACAATGAGCAGTTCTTC.

The chain employs TRBV7-3 and TRBJ2-5; D might be TRBD1 (5 bases). V gave up 5 bases and J gave up 4 bases, with 17 bases separating them. Germline loops: CDR1 SGHTA, CDR2 FQGTGA. The CDR3 has 15 residues. DNA for the CDR3: TGTGCCAGCAGCAGCCAGGGCCAGGGCCGAGAGACCCAGTACTTC. This translates into CASSSQGQGRETQYF.

The chain has TRBV10-2 and TRBJ2-5; D call uncertain. The CDR3 length is 12 residues. V lost 6 bases to trimming and J lost 0 bases, with 5 bases between them. Germline CDR1 and CDR2: WSHSY and SAAADI. For the CDR3, the DNA is TGCGCCAGCAGCCCAAACCAAGAGACCCAGTACTTC. It yields the protein CASSPNQETQYF.

V gene TRBV28 combines with J gene TRBJ2-7, with 8 nucleotides matching TRBD2. Germline CDR1 MDHEN, CDR2 SYDVKM. Germline trimming cut 10 bases from V and 1 base from J; bases unmatched to any gene: 9. This CDR3 has 14 amino acids. CDR3: CATFPRGGSYEQYF. Here the CDR3 DNA reads TGTGCCACCTTTCCCCGGGGGGGGTCCTACGAGCAGTACTTC.

The chain employs TRBV4-1 and TRBJ1-1, with 7 bases identical to TRBD1. This CDR3 has 17 residues. Germline V gives CDR1 MGHRA, CDR2 YSYEKL. The V gene end was trimmed by 4 bases and the J gene end by 1 base; junction bases not matched to a gene: 12. CDR3 coding DNA: TGCGCCAGCAGCCTTACGCCTACAGGGGTGAGGAACACTGAAGCTTTCTTT. Amino acids: CASSLTPTGVRNTEAFF.

The chain joins TRBV30 to TRBJ2-5, with TRBD2 matching 9 bases. Losses at the gene ends were 2 bases for V and 5 bases for J; bases not matched to a gene: 9. The germline V gene encodes CDR1 GTSNPN and CDR2 SVGIG (reference sequence). The CDR3 length is 15 residues. As DNA, the CDR3 is TGTGCCTGGAGTAAAAGCGGGGGGCTTTGGGAGACCCAGTACTTC. It yields the protein CAWSKSGGLWETQYF.

CDR3 loop: CASSKGQGYSGNTIYF. In DNA form, the CDR3 reads TGTGCCAGCAGTAAAGGACAGGGTTACTCTGGAAACACCATATATTTT. The chain joins TRBV6-1 to TRBJ1-3, with 8 bases matching TRBD1. Germline V gene data show CDR1 as MNHNS and CDR2 as SASEGT. J gave up 0 bases and V 5 bases, and 6 bases lay outside the gene matches. The CDR3 is 16 amino acids.

The J gene is TRBJ1-1, the V gene TRBV11-3; D not resolved. The V end was cut by 2 bases, the J end by 3 bases, with 7 bases between. The CDR3 covers 13 residues. CDR1 is SGHNT, CDR2 YENEEA, per germline. The CDR3 region is CASSLYPDTEAFF. CDR3 DNA sequence: TGTGCCAGCAGCTTATATCCCGACACTGAAGCTTTCTTT.